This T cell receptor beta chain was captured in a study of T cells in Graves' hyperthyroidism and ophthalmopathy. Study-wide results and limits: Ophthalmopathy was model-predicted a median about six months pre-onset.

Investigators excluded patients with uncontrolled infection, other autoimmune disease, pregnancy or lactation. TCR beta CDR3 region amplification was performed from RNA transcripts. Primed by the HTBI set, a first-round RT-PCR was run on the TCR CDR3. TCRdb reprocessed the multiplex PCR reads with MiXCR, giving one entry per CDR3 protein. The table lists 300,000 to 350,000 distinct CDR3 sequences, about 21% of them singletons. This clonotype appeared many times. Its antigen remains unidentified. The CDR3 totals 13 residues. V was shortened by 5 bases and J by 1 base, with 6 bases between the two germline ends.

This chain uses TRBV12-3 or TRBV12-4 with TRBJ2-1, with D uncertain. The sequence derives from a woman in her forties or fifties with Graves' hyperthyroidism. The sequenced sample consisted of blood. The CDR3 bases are TGTGCCAGCAGTAAGAGGTCCTACAATGAGCAGTTCTTC. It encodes CASSKRSYNEQFF.